The T cell receptor beta chain described here comes from a study of T-cell reconstitution after alpha-beta-depleted transplantation in children. On this clonotype itself: Antigen specificity is unknown.

Preparation of the TCRbeta library was carried out with unique molecular identifiers. TCRdb independently ran MiXCR on the PCR reads; one entry per CDR3 protein. The sample includes around 960,000 distinct CDR3 sequences, about 30% seen only once; the top ten take roughly 31%. Study-wide results and limits: Diversity of TCRbeta at day 60 was high in some patients, arising from surviving recipient T cells and thymic progenitors. Reported findings indicate that, about two months after transplant, alpha-beta T cells came from several hundred expanded clones, which were derived from non-depleted graft cells.

Germline loops: CDR1 SGHRS, CDR2 YFSETQ. V was trimmed by 1 base and J by 3 bases, leaving 7 bases between them. The CDR3 spans 13 residues. The gene calls are TRBV5-1 and TRBJ1-2, with unresolved D. This TCR was recovered from a boy in the first two years of life who had a stem cell transplant for SCID, so the T cells may come from the graft donor. Specimen: PBMCs, mostly from graft donor cells, collected 360 days after TCRalphabeta/CD19-depleted stem cell transplant. CDR3 nucleotide sequence: TGCGCCAGCAGCTTGTTGGTTGACTATGGCTACACCTTC. Protein sequence: CASSLLVDYGYTF.